This TCR beta chain was observed in a study of blood T cell repertoires in COVID-19. Turning to the study itself: Collection of acute and convalescent COVID-19 samples took place in the United States, Italy and Spain.

V was cut by 3 bases and J by 2 bases, with 14 bases left in between. CDR3 length equals 16 residues. Germline CDR1 and CDR2: MNHEY and SMNVEV (reference sequence). The age range of participants was 18 to 89 years, with residence in more than 20 US areas. The study recruited exposed participants who had met a COVID-19 case within 2 weeks before entry. How the authors handled the data: Amplified reference gene primers provided the basis for estimating nucleated cell counts. Generated by immunoSEQ multiplex PCR, the TCRdb table keeps only in-frame clones and is missing some. The V and J calls and clone size are taken from that table; D and trimming were inferred from the DNA. The table lists roughly 150,000 clones, approximately 83% of them singletons.

The chain is built from TRBV27 and TRBJ1-5; D is uncertain. The source material was PBMCs or T cells enriched from blood (not recorded which). This sequence originates from an older man who had been exposed to COVID-19. This CDR3 reads CASSFDGMLGNQPQHF. Here the CDR3 DNA reads TGTGCCAGCAGTTTTGACGGGATGCTCGGCAATCAGCCCCAGCATTTT.